Below, 32 T cell receptor beta chains from the same sample are listed, as sequenced in a study of shared clonotypes between healthy human individuals. Measured with immunoSEQ multiplex PCR; TCRdb has only the in-frame clones, and not every one. The sample lists millions of clones, over 85% occurring once. Sequencing used naive CD4+ T cells sorted from blood. Described subset: CD45RA+ positively selected. Receptor source: a man aged 18 to 29 in good health.

The chain is built from TRBV2 and TRBJ2-7; 7 bases align to TRBD1. With 6 bases clipped from V and 4 bases from J, the junction kept 6 bases outside the gene matches. Germline-derived CDR1 and CDR2 are SNHLY and FYNNEI. The CDR3 length is 13 residues. The CDR3 DNA reads as TGTGCCAGCAGGGGGGACAGCATGTACGAGCAGTACTTC. Protein: CASRGDSMYEQYF.

The rearrangement uses TRBV2 and TRBJ2-5; 8 bases agree with TRBD2. This CDR3 has 17 amino acids. Germline V lookup: CDR1 SNHLY, CDR2 FYNNEI. V lost 6 bases to trimming and J lost 1 base; unmatched junction nucleotides: 13. CDR3 residues: CASRMRGAGGSQETQYF. The DNA of the CDR3 is TGTGCCAGCAGGATGCGGGGTGCGGGAGGCAGCCAAGAGACCCAGTACTTC. Based on the CDR3 plus reference TRBV2 and TRBJ2-5, the full variable domain is EPEVTQTPSHQVTQMGQEVILRCVPISNHLYFYWYRQILGQKVEFLVSFYNNEISEKSEIFDDQFSVERPDGSNFTLKIRSTKLEDSAMYFCASRMRGAGGSQETQYFGPGTRLLVL.

This clone has a single count. Other DNA sequences of this sample code for an identical CDR3. The V gene is TRBV30, the J gene TRBJ2-3, with 10 nucleotides matching TRBD1. Germline assignment: CDR1 GTSNPN and CDR2 SVGIG (reference sequence). J was trimmed by 1 base and V by 3 bases; bases with no gene match: 1. This CDR3 has 14 amino acids. The CDR3 here is CAWRDRGGTDTQYF. The CDR3 nucleotides read TGTGCCTGGAGGGACAGGGGGGGCACAGATACGCAGTATTTT.

The rearrangement uses TRBV21-1 and TRBJ2-7; TRBD2, the D gene given by the table, was not confirmed from the DNA. TRBV21-1 is recorded as a pseudogene. The CDR3 has 14 residues. CDR3 DNA sequence: TGTGCCAGCAGCAAACTCGGACGGAGGTACGAGCAGTACTTC. This sequence encodes CASSKLGRRYEQYF.

V usage is TRBV14 and J usage is TRBJ1-2, with TRBD1 identical over 7 bases. Germline V gene sequence: CDR1 SGHDN, CDR2 FVKESK. J was trimmed by 8 bases and V by 4 bases; bases with no gene match: 10. The CDR3 runs 14 residues. CDR3 sequence: CASSPGTAGGGYTF. Written as DNA, the CDR3 is TGTGCCAGCAGCCCAGGGACAGCGGGAGGCGGCTACACCTTC.

This clone was observed once. The rearrangement uses TRBV10-3 and TRBJ2-2; 9 bases match TRBD1. CDR3 size: 15 residues. Germline lookup yields CDR1 ENHRY and CDR2 SYGVKD. V was pared by 5 bases and J by 6 bases, with 7 bases of the junction left unmatched. DNA of the CDR3: TGTGCCATCAGTTCCGGGACAGGGCAGCCCGGGGAGCTGTTTTTT. Protein sequence: CAISSGTGQPGELFF.

The V call is TRBV7-2, the J call TRBJ1-1, with D maybe TRBD1 (5 bases). The V end lost 5 bases, the J end lost 0 bases, and 22 bases lay between the germline ends. The length of the CDR3 is 18 residues. Germline V CDR1 and CDR2: SGHTA, FQGNSA. The CDR3 nucleotides read TGTGCCAGCAGCCTGTATTGGGAGGGGCCCGGACTGAACACTGAAGCTTTCTTT. As protein: CASSLYWEGPGLNTEAFF. Complete variable domain (other parts from reference TRBV7-2 and TRBJ1-1): GAGVSQSPSNKVTEKGKDVELRCDPISGHTALYWYRQSLGQGLEFLIYFQGNSAPDKSGLPSDRFSAERTGGSVSTLTIQRTQQEDSAVYLCASSLYWEGPGLNTEAFFGQGTRLTVV.

The rearrangement joins TRBV15 to TRBJ2-7, with D tentatively TRBD1 (6 bases). Germline V gene lookup returns CDR1 LNHNV and CDR2 YYDKDF (reference sequence). Trimming removed 0 bases from V and 6 bases from J, with 12 bases in between. CDR3 length: 14 amino acids. The CDR3: CATSRDRGPGEQYF. CDR3 bases: TGTGCCACCAGCAGAGACAGGGGCCCTGGCGAGCAGTACTTC.

Concerning this clone: The same CDR3 arises from other DNA sequences in this sample as well. The chain employs TRBV28 and TRBJ1-4, with 7 bases matching TRBD1. The CDR3 length is 15 residues. Germline-derived CDR1 and CDR2 are MDHEN and SYDVKM. V gave up 5 bases and J gave up 1 base; unmatched junction bases: 4. CDR3 DNA: TGTGCCAGCAGTCCCTCAGGGGGAACTAATGAAAAACTGTTTTTT. Amino acid sequence: CASSPSGGTNEKLFF.

The rearrangement joins TRBV5-6 to TRBJ2-3, with 8 bases matching TRBD2. This CDR3 comprises 14 residues. Germline-derived CDR1 and CDR2 are SGHDT and YYEEEE. Trimming cost V 3 bases and J 4 bases; bases outside gene matches: 4. CDR3 amino acids: CASSWTSRADTQYF. The DNA for the CDR3 is TGTGCCAGCAGCTGGACTAGCCGCGCAGATACGCAGTATTTT.

The chain couples TRBV7-3 to TRBJ2-1, with 10 positions matching TRBD2. This CDR3 contains 16 residues. V gave up 1 base and J gave up 8 bases; unmatched junction bases: 8. Germline CDR1 SGHTA, CDR2 FQGTGA. CDR3 residues: CASSLSSLAGEHEQFF. The CDR3 region has the DNA TGTGCCAGCAGCTTAAGTTCCCTAGCGGGGGAGCATGAGCAGTTCTTC.

The chain is built from TRBV4-1 and TRBJ1-4, with unresolved D. Germline V gene lookup returns CDR1 MGHRA and CDR2 YSYEKL. Trimming stripped 0 bases from V and 4 bases from J, with 12 bases between. This CDR3 has 16 residues. The CDR3 sequence: CASSQDLGFGNEKLFF. CDR3 DNA sequence: TGCGCCAGCAGCCAAGATTTAGGTTTTGGTAATGAAAAACTGTTTTTT.

This clone is a singleton in its sample. This chain joins TRBV28 and TRBJ1-2; 8 nucleotides match TRBD1. Losses at the gene ends were 1 base for V and 2 bases for J; bases not matched to a gene: 6. The length of the CDR3 is 16 residues. CDR1 is MDHEN, CDR2 SYDVKM, per germline. DNA of the CDR3: TGTGCCAGCAGTTTATCGGGCAGGGGGCGGAACTATGGCTACACCTTC. It yields the protein CASSLSGRGRNYGYTF.

As concerns this clone: The sample holds other DNA sequences that translate to the same CDR3. The chain is built from TRBV18 and TRBJ1-5; D is unclear. The germline CDR1 and CDR2 sequences are KGHSH and LQKENI. Trimming took 4 bases from V and 4 from J, leaving 8 bases between them. The CDR3 consists of 13 residues. CDR3: CASSRDGNQPQHF. The CDR3 DNA is TGTGCCAGCTCACGGGATGGGAATCAGCCCCAGCATTTT.

The gene calls are TRBV7-2 and TRBJ2-2, with D unclear. Trimming removed 2 bases at V and 6 bases at J, with 4 bases between. The CDR3 length is 12 residues. In germline, CDR1 is SGHTA, CDR2 FQGNSA. CDR3 DNA sequence: TGTGCCAGCAGCTTATACTCCGGGGAGCTGTTTTTT. This sequence encodes CASSLYSGELFF.

The rearrangement links TRBV28 to TRBJ1-1, with D possibly matching TRBD1 (5 bases). V was cut by 1 base and J by 7 bases, with 16 bases left in between. Germline-derived CDR1 and CDR2 are MDHEN and SYDVKM. This CDR3 comprises 15 residues. The CDR3 sequence is CASSLLDRDDSEAFF. The CDR3 DNA is TGTGCCAGCAGTTTATTAGATCGGGATGACAGTGAAGCTTTCTTT.

For the CDR3, the DNA is TGCGCCAGCAGCCAAGACCCCGGACTAGGGGGCTACAATGAGCAGTTCTTC. Translating gives CASSQDPGLGGYNEQFF. The chain employs TRBV4-3 and TRBJ2-1; possible D gene TRBD2, 7 bases. Trimming removed 0 bases at V and 3 bases at J, with 15 bases between. CDR3 size: 17 residues. Germline V gives CDR1 LGHNA, CDR2 YSLEER.

This clone was seen just once. J is TRBJ2-7 and V is TRBV30; TRBD2 matches 11 bases. The CDR3 has 15 amino acids. The germline gives CDR1 GTSNPN, CDR2 SVGIG (reference sequence). The J segment lost 0 bases and the V segment lost 4 bases, leaving 5 bases of the junction unmatched. Here the CDR3 reads CAWTKGLAGSYEQYF. DNA of the CDR3: TGTGCCTGGACCAAAGGACTAGCGGGCTCCTACGAGCAGTACTTC.

CDR3 bases: TGTGCCAGCAGTTCTACAGGGGGAACTGGAAACACCATATATTTT. Residues: CASSSTGGTGNTIYF. V gene TRBV28 combines with J gene TRBJ1-3, with 8 nucleotides matching TRBD1. Trimming removed 4 bases from V and 2 bases from J; junction bases left unmatched: 4. The CDR3 is 15 amino acids. CDR1 is MDHEN, CDR2 SYDVKM, per germline.

The rearrangement joins TRBV15 to TRBJ2-5; no reliable D call. The V end was cut by 0 bases, the J end by 4 bases, with 12 bases between. The germline V gene encodes CDR1 LNHNV and CDR2 YYDKDF (reference sequence). There are 15 residues in the CDR3. CDR3 in amino acids: CATSREAASSETQYF. The CDR3, as DNA: TGTGCCACCAGCAGAGAGGCCGCATCCTCAGAGACCCAGTACTTC.

This chain joins TRBV30 and TRBJ1-1; D remains unclear. The germline gives CDR1 GTSNPN, CDR2 SVGIG (reference sequence). V lost 3 bases to trimming and J lost 2 bases, with 7 bases between them. The CDR3 extends over 12 amino acids. The CDR3 nucleotides are TGTGCCTGGAGGTTACACAACACTGAAGCTTTCTTT. Its translation is CAWRLHNTEAFF.

This clone was counted once. The chain links TRBV10-3 to TRBJ2-7; tentative D call: TRBD2 (5 bases). V lost 0 bases, J lost 7 bases, and 16 bases lay in between. The germline V gene encodes CDR1 ENHRY and CDR2 SYGVKD. The CDR3 is 15 residues long. The CDR3 is CAISESKGHPGEQYF. CDR3 coding DNA: TGTGCCATCAGTGAGTCGAAGGGCCACCCGGGAGAGCAGTACTTC.

The rearrangement links TRBV6-5 to TRBJ2-6; no clear D. In germline, CDR1 is MNHEY, CDR2 SVGAGI. The ends were cut back, 6 bases at V and 1 base at J, with 10 bases in the middle. This CDR3 is built from 15 residues. This chain's CDR3 is CASSPLRSGANVLTF. The DNA for the CDR3 is TGTGCCAGCAGCCCACTTAGGTCTGGGGCCAACGTCCTGACTTTC.

This chain connects TRBV10-3 to TRBJ2-7; 7 bases are a match to TRBD2. CDR1 is ENHRY and CDR2 is SYGVKD in the germline V gene. The CDR3 has 12 residues. The V and J ends lost 10 bases and 3 bases, in that order; junction bases with no gene match: 6. The CDR3 region is CASTSAGYEQYF. The CDR3 DNA follows: TGTGCCAGTACTAGCGCAGGCTACGAGCAGTACTTC.

This clone turned up a few times. Within the sample, other DNA sequences also encode this same CDR3. The CDR3 here is CASSPSSGANVLTF. Here the CDR3 DNA reads TGTGCCAGCAGCCCGTCGTCTGGGGCCAACGTCCTGACTTTC. The rearrangement links TRBV7-2 to TRBJ2-6; D is ambiguous. Germline V gene sequence: CDR1 SGHTA, CDR2 FQGNSA. V was trimmed by 5 bases and J by 1 base, leaving 6 bases between them. The CDR3 loop spans 14 amino acids.

The chain has TRBV18 and TRBJ1-6; D possibly corresponds to TRBD1 (5 bases). The V end lost 4 bases, the J end lost 3 bases, and 10 bases lay between the germline ends. This CDR3 has 15 amino acids. Germline CDR1 reads KGHSH; CDR2 reads LQKENI. DNA of the CDR3: TGTGCCAGCTCACTGGCAGGGCTCTATAATTCACCCCTCCACTTT. Residues: CASSLAGLYNSPLHF. Complete variable domain (other parts from reference TRBV18 and TRBJ1-6): NAGVMQNPRHLVRRRGQEARLRCSPMKGHSHVYWYRQLPEEGLKFMVYLQKENIIDESGMPKERFSAEFPKEGPSILRIQQVVRGDSAAYFCASSLAGLYNSPLHFGNGTRLTVT.

The genes are TRBV5-1 and TRBJ2-3; 14 nucleotides align to TRBD2. This CDR3 region has 15 residues. Germline loops: CDR1 SGHRS, CDR2 YFSETQ. V gave up 4 bases and J gave up 5 bases; unmatched junction bases: 3. The CDR3 region is CASSPGTSGGDTQYF. CDR3 DNA: TGCGCCAGCAGCCCGGGGACTAGCGGGGGAGATACGCAGTATTTT.

The chain combines TRBV18 with TRBJ1-1; 12 nucleotides line up with TRBD1. CDR3 length equals 18 residues. Trimming cost V 0 bases and J 0 bases; bases outside gene matches: 5. Germline V CDR1 and CDR2: KGHSH, LQKENI. CDR3 DNA sequence: TGTGCCAGCTCACCACCCCGAGGGACAGGGGGCATGAACACTGAAGCTTTCTTT. It yields the protein CASSPPRGTGGMNTEAFF.

V is TRBV6-4 and J is TRBJ2-3; D might be TRBD1 (7 bases). Trimming shortened V by 4 bases and J by 5 bases, and 10 bases separated the two germline ends. Germline CDR1 MRHNA, CDR2 SNTAGT. The CDR3 covers 13 residues. The CDR3 nucleotides are TGTGCCAGCAGTGGGCAGGGGGGAGATACGCAGTATTTT. Protein: CASSGQGGDTQYF.

The chain uses TRBV25-1 and TRBJ2-5; D call uncertain. The CDR3 is made up of 15 amino acids. Trimming removed 0 bases from V and 5 bases from J, with 13 bases in between. CDR1 is MGHDK and CDR2 is SYGVNS in the germline V gene. CDR3 in amino acids: CASSEYRSVGETQYF. The CDR3 DNA is TGTGCCAGCAGTGAATACAGGTCTGTAGGGGAGACCCAGTACTTC.

The chain combines TRBV19 with TRBJ2-2; 9 nucleotides agree with TRBD2. This CDR3 spans 16 amino acids. J lost 3 bases, V lost 8 bases, and 10 bases had no gene match. From germline, CDR1 is LNHDA and CDR2 SQIVND (reference sequence). The CDR3 region has the DNA TGTGCCAGTTCGCTTGCGGGAGGGTGGGACACCGGGGAGCTGTTTTTT. It specifies CASSLAGGWDTGELFF.

Notes on this clone: This specimen includes other DNA sequences encoding the same CDR3. The gene calls are TRBV7-2 and TRBJ2-7; D may be TRBD2 (5 bases). Germline CDR1 reads SGHTA; CDR2 reads FQGNSA. CDR3 length: 15 residues. The V end was cut by 0 bases, the J end by 0 bases, with 9 bases between. The chain's CDR3 is CASSLAGGPSYEQYF. CDR3 nucleotides: TGTGCCAGCAGCTTAGCTGGCGGGCCCTCCTACGAGCAGTACTTC.